One T cell receptor beta chain is described in this entry. What it recognizes is unknown. These data come from a study of Ad26.COV2.S vaccination and SARS-CoV-2 variants. Study as a whole: Ad26.COV2.S given intramuscularly, once or twice 56 days apart.

Sample treatment: 15 to 20 received Ad26.COV2.S at low or high dose, single or two shots; five or six received placebo; per-sample allocation not given. Collection of samples fell on day 63 after the first vaccine or placebo injection. Using immunoSEQ multiplex PCR, the repertoire was profiled, and TCRdb retains in-frame clones only, with some absent. The sample records about 680,000 clones, about 89% being singletons. With 9 bases clipped from V and 8 bases from J, the junction kept 10 bases outside the gene matches. The CDR3 length is 15 residues. The germline CDR1 and CDR2 sequences are MDHEN and SYDVKM. Broader study findings: Vaccinees reportedly had broad spike-specific CD8+ and CD4+ T cell responses.

The sequence was obtained from a person between 18 and 59 years old who received the Ad26.COV2.S COVID-19 vaccine or a placebo. The sample here was peripheral blood, taken in a trial of Ad26.COV2.S vaccine versus placebo. The chain joins TRBV28 to TRBJ1-6; 10 positions match TRBD1. The CDR3 coding sequence is TGTGCCAGTAAAATAGGGGGACAGGGGTATTCACCCCTCCACTTT. Translating it yields CASKIGGQGYSPLHF.